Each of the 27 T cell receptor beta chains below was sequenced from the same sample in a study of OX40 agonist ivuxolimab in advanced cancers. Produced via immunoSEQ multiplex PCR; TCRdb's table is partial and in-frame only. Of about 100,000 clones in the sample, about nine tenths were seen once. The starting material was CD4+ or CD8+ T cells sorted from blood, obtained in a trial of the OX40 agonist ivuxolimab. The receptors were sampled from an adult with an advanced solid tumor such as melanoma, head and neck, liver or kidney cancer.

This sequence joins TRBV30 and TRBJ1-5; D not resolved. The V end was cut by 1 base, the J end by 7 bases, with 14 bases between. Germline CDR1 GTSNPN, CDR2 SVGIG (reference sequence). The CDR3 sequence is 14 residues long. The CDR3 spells CAWSGVGGNQPQHF. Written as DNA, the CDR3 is TGTGCCTGGAGTGGCGTAGGAGGGAACCAGCCCCAGCATTTT.

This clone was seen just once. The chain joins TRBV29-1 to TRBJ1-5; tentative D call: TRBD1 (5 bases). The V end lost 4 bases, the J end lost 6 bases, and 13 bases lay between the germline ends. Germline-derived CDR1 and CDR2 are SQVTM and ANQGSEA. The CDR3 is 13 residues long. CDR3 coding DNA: TGCAGCGTTGGTTGGGGGGTAAGTCAGCCCCAGCATTTT. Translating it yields CSVGWGVSQPQHF. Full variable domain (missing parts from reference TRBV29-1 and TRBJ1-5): SAVISQKPSRDICQRGTSLTIQCQVDSQVTMMFWYRQQPGQSLTLIATANQGSEATYESGFVIDKFPISRPNLTFSTLTVSNMSPEDSSIYLCSVGWGVSQPQHFGDGTRLSIL.

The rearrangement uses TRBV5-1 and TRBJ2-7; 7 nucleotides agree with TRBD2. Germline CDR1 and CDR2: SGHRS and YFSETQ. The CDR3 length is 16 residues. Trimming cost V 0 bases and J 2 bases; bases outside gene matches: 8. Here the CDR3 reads CASSLAPSGLTYEQYF. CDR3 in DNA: TGCGCCAGCAGCTTGGCCCCTAGCGGACTAACCTACGAGCAGTACTTC.

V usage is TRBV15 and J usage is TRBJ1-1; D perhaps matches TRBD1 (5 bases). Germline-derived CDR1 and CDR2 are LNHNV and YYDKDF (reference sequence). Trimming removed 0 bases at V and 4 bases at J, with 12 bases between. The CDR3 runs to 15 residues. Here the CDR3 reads CATSRDLGGTTEAFF. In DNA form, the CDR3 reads TGTGCCACCAGCAGAGATTTGGGAGGGACCACTGAAGCTTTCTTT.

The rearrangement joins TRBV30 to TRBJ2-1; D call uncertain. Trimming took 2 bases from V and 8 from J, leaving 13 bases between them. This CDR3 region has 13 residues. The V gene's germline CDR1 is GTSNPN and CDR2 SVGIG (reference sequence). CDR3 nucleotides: TGTGCCTGGAGTTGGCGCGCTGGGGATGAGCAGTTCTTC. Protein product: CAWSWRAGDEQFF.

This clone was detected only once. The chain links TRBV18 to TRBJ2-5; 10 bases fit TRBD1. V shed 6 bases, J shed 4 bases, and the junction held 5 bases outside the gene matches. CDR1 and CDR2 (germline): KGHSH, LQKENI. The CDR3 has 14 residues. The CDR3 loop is CASSLDRGRETQYF. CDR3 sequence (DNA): TGTGCCAGCTCCCTCGACAGGGGGCGAGAGACCCAGTACTTC.

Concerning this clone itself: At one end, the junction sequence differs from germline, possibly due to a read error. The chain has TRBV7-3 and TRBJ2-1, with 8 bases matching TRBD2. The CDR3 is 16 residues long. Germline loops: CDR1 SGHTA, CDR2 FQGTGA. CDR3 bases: TGTGCCAGCAGTTTAACCGGGACTAGCTCCTACAATGAGCAGTTCTTC. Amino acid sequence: CASSLTGTSSYNEQFF.

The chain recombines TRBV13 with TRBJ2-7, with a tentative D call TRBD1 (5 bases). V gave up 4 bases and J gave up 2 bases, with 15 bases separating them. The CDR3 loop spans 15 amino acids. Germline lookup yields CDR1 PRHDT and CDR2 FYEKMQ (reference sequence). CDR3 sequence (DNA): TGTGCCAGCAGCTCAACTTCGACAGCCCCCTACGAGCAGTACTTC. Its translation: CASSSTSTAPYEQYF.

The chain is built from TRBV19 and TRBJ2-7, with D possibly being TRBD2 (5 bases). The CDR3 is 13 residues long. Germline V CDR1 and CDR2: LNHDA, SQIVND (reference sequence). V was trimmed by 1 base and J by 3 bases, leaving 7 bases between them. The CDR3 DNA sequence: TGTGCCAGTAGTATAGGCGCGGGCTACGAGCAGTACTTC. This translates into CASSIGAGYEQYF. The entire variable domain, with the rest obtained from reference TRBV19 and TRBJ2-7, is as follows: DGGITQSPKYLFRKEGQNVTLSCEQNLNHDAMYWYRQDPGQGLRLIYYSQIVNDFQKGDIAEGYSVSREKKESFPLTVTSAQKNPTAFYLCASSIGAGYEQYFGPGTRLTVT.

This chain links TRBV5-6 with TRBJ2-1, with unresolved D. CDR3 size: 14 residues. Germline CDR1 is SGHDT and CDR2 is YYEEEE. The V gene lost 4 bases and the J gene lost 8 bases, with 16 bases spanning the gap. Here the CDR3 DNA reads TGTGCCAGCAGCCGGCGAGCCAGGATCCATGAGCAGTTCTTC. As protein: CASSRRARIHEQFF.

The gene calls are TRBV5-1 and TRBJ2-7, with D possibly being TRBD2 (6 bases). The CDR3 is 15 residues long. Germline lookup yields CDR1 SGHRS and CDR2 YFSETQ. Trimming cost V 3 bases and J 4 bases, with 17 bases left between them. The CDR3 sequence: CASSSGGAETYEQYF. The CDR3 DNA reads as TGCGCCAGCAGCTCCGGGGGAGCGGAAACTTACGAGCAGTACTTC.

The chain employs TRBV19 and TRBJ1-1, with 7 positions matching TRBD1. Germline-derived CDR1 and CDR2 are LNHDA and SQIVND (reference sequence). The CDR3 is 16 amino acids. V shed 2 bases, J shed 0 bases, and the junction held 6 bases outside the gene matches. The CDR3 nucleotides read TGTGCCAGTAGTATAATGACAGGGTTAATGAACACTGAAGCTTTCTTT. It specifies CASSIMTGLMNTEAFF.

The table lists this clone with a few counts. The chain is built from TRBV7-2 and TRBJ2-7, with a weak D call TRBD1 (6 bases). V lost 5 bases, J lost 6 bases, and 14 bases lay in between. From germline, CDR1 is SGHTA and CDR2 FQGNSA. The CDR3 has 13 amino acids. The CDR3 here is CASSPTGIGEQYF. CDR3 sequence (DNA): TGTGCCAGCAGCCCGACAGGTATCGGCGAGCAGTACTTC.

CDR3 protein: CASSSTGWPGDTQYF. The CDR3 bases are TGTGCCAGCAGCTCAACGGGGTGGCCTGGGGATACGCAGTATTTT. The J gene is TRBJ2-3, the V gene TRBV7-3, with D possibly matching TRBD2 (5 bases). This CDR3 region has 15 residues. Germline V gene lookup returns CDR1 SGHTA and CDR2 FQGTGA. Trimming removed 4 bases from V and 6 bases from J, with 17 bases in between.

The CDR3 protein is CASNVLTGQVAEAFF. CDR3 DNA sequence: TGTGCCAGCAACGTCCTGACAGGGCAGGTAGCTGAAGCTTTCTTT. The V and J genes are TRBV2 and TRBJ1-1; 7 bases match TRBD1. CDR1 and CDR2 from the germline V gene are SNHLY and FYNNEI. The length of the CDR3 is 15 residues. J lost 6 bases, V lost 7 bases, and 14 bases had no gene match.

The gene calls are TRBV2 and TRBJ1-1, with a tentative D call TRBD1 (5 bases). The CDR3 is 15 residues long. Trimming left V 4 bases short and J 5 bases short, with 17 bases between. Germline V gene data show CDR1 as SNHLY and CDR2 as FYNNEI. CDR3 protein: CASSVPGGKGTEAFF. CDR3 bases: TGTGCCAGCAGTGTGCCAGGCGGGAAGGGGACTGAAGCTTTCTTT.

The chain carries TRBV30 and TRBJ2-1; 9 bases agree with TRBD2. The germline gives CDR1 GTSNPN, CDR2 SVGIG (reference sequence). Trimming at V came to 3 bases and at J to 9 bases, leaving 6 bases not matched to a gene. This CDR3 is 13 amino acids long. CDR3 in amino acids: CAWRIAGVGEQFF. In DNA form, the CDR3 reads TGTGCCTGGAGGATAGCGGGAGTTGGTGAGCAGTTCTTC.

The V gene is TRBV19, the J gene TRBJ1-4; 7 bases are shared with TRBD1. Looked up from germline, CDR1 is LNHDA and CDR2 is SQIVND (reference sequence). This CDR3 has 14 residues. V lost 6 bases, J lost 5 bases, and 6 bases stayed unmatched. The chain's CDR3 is CASSQGQRNEKLFF. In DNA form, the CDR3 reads TGTGCCAGTAGCCAGGGACAGCGAAATGAAAAACTGTTTTTT.

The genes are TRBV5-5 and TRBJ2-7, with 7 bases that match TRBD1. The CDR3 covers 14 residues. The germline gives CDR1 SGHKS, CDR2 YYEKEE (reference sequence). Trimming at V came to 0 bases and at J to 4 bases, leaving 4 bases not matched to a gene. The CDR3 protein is CASSLEGRGYEQYF. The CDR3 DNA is TGTGCCAGCAGCTTGGAAGGCAGGGGGTACGAGCAGTACTTC.

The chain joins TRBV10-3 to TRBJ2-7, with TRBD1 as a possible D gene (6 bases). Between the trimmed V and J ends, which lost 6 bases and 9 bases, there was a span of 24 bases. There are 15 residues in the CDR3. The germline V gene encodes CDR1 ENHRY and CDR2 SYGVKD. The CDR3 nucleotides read TGTGCCATCAGCCGGGACACGAAAACAAGGCCTGGGCAGTACTTC. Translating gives CAISRDTKTRPGQYF.

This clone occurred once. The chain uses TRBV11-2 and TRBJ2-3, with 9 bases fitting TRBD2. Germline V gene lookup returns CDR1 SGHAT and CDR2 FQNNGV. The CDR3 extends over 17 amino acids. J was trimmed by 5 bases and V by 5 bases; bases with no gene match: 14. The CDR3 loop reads CASSPTFSGRVGDTQYF. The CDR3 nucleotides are TGTGCCAGCAGCCCGACCTTTAGCGGGAGAGTGGGAGATACGCAGTATTTT.

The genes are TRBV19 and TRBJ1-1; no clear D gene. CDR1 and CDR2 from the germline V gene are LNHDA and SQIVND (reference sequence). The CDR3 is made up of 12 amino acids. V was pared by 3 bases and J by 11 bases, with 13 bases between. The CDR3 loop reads CASSIMASRAFF. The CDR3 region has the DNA TGTGCCAGTAGTATCATGGCCAGTAGGGCTTTCTTT.

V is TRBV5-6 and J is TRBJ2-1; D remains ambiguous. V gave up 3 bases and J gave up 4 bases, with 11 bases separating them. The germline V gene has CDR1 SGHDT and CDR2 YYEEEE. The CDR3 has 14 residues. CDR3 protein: CASSSRWKYNEQFF. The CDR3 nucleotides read TGTGCCAGCAGCTCTAGGTGGAAATACAATGAGCAGTTCTTC.

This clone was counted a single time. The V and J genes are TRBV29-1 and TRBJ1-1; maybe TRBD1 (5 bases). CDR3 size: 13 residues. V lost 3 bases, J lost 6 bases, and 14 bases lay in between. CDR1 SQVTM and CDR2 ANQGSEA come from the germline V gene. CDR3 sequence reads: CSVERTTNSEAFF. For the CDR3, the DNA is TGCAGCGTTGAGAGGACAACTAACTCTGAAGCTTTCTTT. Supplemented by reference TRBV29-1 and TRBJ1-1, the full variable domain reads SAVISQKPSRDICQRGTSLTIQCQVDSQVTMMFWYRQQPGQSLTLIATANQGSEATYESGFVIDKFPISRPNLTFSTLTVSNMSPEDSSIYLCSVERTTNSEAFFGQGTRLTVV.

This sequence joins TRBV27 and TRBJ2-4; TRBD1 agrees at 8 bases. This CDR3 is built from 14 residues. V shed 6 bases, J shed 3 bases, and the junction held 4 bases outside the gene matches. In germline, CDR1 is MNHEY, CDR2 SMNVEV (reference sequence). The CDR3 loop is CASSFGQGKNIQYF. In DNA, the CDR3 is TGTGCCAGCAGCTTTGGACAGGGCAAAAACATTCAGTACTTC.

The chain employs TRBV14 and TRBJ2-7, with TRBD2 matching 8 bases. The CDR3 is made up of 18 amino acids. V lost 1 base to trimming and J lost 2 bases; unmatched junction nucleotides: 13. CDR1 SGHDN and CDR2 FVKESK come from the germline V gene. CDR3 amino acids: CASSQATQGLGGTYEQYF. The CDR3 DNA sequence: TGTGCCAGCAGCCAAGCGACCCAGGGACTAGGGGGAACCTACGAGCAGTACTTC.

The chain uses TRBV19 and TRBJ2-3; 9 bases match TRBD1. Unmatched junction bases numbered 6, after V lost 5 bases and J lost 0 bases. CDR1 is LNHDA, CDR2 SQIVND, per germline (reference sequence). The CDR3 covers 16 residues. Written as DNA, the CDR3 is TGTGCCAGTAGTGCGGGGACAGGGCCAAGCACAGATACGCAGTATTTT. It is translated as CASSAGTGPSTDTQYF.